The next 29 T cell receptor beta chains were all read from a single sample in a study of T cells in women clearing cervical HPV infection. Only in-frame clones appear in the TCRdb table, and some are missing; sequencing was by immunoSEQ multiplex PCR. The sample totals about 26,000 clones. Sequencing used blood buffy coat. Receptors originate from a woman aged 18 to 75 with a cervical HPV16 infection that either progressed to CIN3+ or cleared (not recorded which).

Points on this clone: The read ends 3 residues shy of where the CDR3 ends; the end is completed using the germline J gene. The rearrangement joins TRBV20-1 to TRBJ2-5; 9 bases agree with TRBD2. Germline V lookup: CDR1 DFQATT, CDR2 SNEGSKA (reference sequence). This CDR3 region has 15 residues. Unmatched junction bases numbered 13, after V lost 6 bases and J lost 5 bases. The CDR3 reads CSAIRGAGGGETQYF. The CDR3 bases that were read are TGCAGTGCCATCCGGGGAGCGGGGGGAGGGGAGACC.

Notes on this clone: The read terminates 3 residues ahead of where the CDR3 ends, so the germline J gene completes it. V usage is TRBV29-1 and J usage is TRBJ1-1, with D possibly matching TRBD1 (6 bases). V shed 0 bases and J shed 4 bases, with 18 bases lying between them. From germline, CDR1 is SQVTM and CDR2 ANQGSEA. This CDR3 region has 16 residues. The part of the CDR3 DNA that was read is TGCAGCGTTGAAGATCGAGCGTATGGAGGGGGCACTGAA. This sequence encodes CSVEDRAYGGGTE. From start to end, the CDR3 is CSVEDRAYGGGTEAFF.

As regards this clone: The CDR3 extends 3 residues past the end of the read, so its final part is completed from the germline J gene. The V call is TRBV19, the J call TRBJ1-1; D is possibly TRBD1 (5 bases). There are 15 residues in the CDR3. V was clipped by 8 bases and J by 5 bases, with 21 bases between them. Looked up from germline, CDR1 is LNHDA and CDR2 is SQIVND (reference sequence). This CDR3 reads CASRPWGGKGTEAFF. CDR3 DNA (partial): TGTGCCAGTCGGCCCTGGGGGGGAAAGGGGACTGAA.

A note on this clone: The CDR3 end is not reached by the read, which stops 3 residues before it; the germline J gene fills it in. This rearrangement joins TRBV7-2 to TRBJ2-5; 12 nucleotides align to TRBD1. Trimming took 5 bases from V and 4 from J; bases not matched to a gene: 5. The CDR3 is made up of 15 amino acids. Germline lookup yields CDR1 SGHTA and CDR2 FQGNSA. CDR3 sequence reads: CASSHGTGGRETQYF. CDR3 DNA (partial): TGTGCCAGCAGCCATGGGACAGGGGGCCGAGAGACC.

As concerns this clone: The read comes to an end 3 residues before the CDR3 does, leaving the germline J gene to fill in the end. V usage is TRBV5-1 and J usage is TRBJ2-7; D is perhaps TRBD1 (5 bases). V dropped 4 bases and J dropped 6 bases, with 14 bases sitting between them. Germline CDR1 SGHRS, CDR2 YFSETQ. The CDR3 extends over 13 amino acids. The CDR3 loop reads CASSQAGIGEQYF. CDR3 DNA (partial): TGCGCCAGCAGCCAAGCAGGGATCGGCGAG.

For this clone: Coverage ceases 3 residues before the CDR3 finishes, and the germline J gene fills in the end. The V and J genes are TRBV2 and TRBJ1-1, with a tentative D call TRBD1 (6 bases). This CDR3 contains 18 residues. CDR1 and CDR2 (germline): SNHLY, FYNNEI. CDR3: CASSEISYTTGVPQGAFF. The sequenced part of the CDR3 DNA is TGTGCCAGCAGTGAAATTAGTTACACGACAGGAGTCCCTCAAGGA. Full variable domain (remainder filled in from reference TRBV2 and TRBJ1-1): EPEVTQTPSHQVTQMGQEVILRCVPISNHLYFYWYRQILGQKVEFLVSFYNNEISEKSEIFDDQFSVERPDGSNFTLKIRSTKLEDSAMYFCASSEISYTTGVPQGAFFGQGTRLTVV.

In regard to this clone: The CDR3 extends 3 residues past the end of the read, so its final part is completed from the germline J gene. The chain recombines TRBV7-6 with TRBJ2-1, with 11 bases that match TRBD2. This CDR3 has 16 residues. The germline V gene has CDR1 SGHVS and CDR2 FNYEAQ. Trimming removed 5 bases from V and 4 bases from J; junction bases left unmatched: 7. CDR3 DNA (partial): TGTGCCAGCAGCATCGCGGGGACTAGCGGTTACAATGAG. It encodes CASSIAGTSGYNE. The whole CDR3 is CASSIAGTSGYNEQFF.

With regard to this clone: The read is 3 residues too short to cover the CDR3 end, so that end is filled in from the germline J gene. The chain combines TRBV19 with TRBJ2-5, with TRBD1 matching over 7 bases. Germline CDR1 is LNHDA and CDR2 is SQIVND (reference sequence). The CDR3 has 12 residues. J was trimmed by 5 bases and V by 9 bases; bases with no gene match: 6. The sequenced CDR3 bases are TGTGCCAGCACAGGGGAAGGGGAGACC. It specifies CASTGEGET. The complete CDR3 reads CASTGEGETQYF.

A remark on this clone: The read terminates 3 residues ahead of where the CDR3 ends, so the germline J gene completes it. The gene calls are TRBV2 and TRBJ2-1; 8 nucleotides agree with TRBD1. There are 13 residues in the CDR3. Germline trimming cut 6 bases from V and 2 bases from J; bases unmatched to any gene: 0. Per germline, CDR1 SNHLY and CDR2 FYNNEI. The CDR3 reads CASRDRAYNEQFF. CDR3 DNA, as far as it was read: TGTGCCAGCAGGGACAGGGCCTACAATGAG. The entire variable domain, with the rest obtained from reference TRBV2 and TRBJ2-1, is as follows: EPEVTQTPSHQVTQMGQEVILRCVPISNHLYFYWYRQILGQKVEFLVSFYNNEISEKSEIFDDQFSVERPDGSNFTLKIRSTKLEDSAMYFCASRDRAYNEQFFGPGTRLTVL.

As for this clone: The sequenced fragment ends 3 residues before the CDR3 boundary, so the rest is inferred from the germline J gene. The chain couples TRBV19 to TRBJ1-2, with TRBD1 matching 7 bases. The germline gives CDR1 LNHDA, CDR2 SQIVND (reference sequence). The CDR3 contains 14 residues. CDR3 sequence reads: CASSAQGRVYDYTF. CDR3 DNA, as far as it was read: TGTGCCAGTAGTGCACAGGGGAGGGTTTACGAC.

Note on this clone: The sequenced fragment ends 3 residues before the CDR3 boundary, so the rest is inferred from the germline J gene. Other nucleotide sequences from this sample produce the same CDR3. V usage is TRBV7-3 and J usage is TRBJ1-1; D possibly corresponds to TRBD1 (6 bases). CDR1 SGHTA and CDR2 FQGTGA come from the germline V gene. The CDR3 length is 13 residues. V gave up 4 bases and J gave up 2 bases, with 8 bases separating them. The covered CDR3 bases are TGTGCCAGCAGCTCGGGACAAAACACTGAA. It translates to CASSSGQNTE. The whole CDR3 is CASSSGQNTEAFF.

For this clone: The read terminates 3 residues before the CDR3 end, so the remaining end is supplied by the germline J gene. The chain joins TRBV18 to TRBJ2-4; 10 bases align to TRBD1. The CDR3 is made up of 15 amino acids. The germline CDR1 and CDR2 sequences are KGHSH and LQKENI. The sequenced CDR3 bases are TGTGCCAGCTCACTACGACAGGGGGCATTCTATGGT. Protein product: CASSLRQGAFYG. The CDR3, in full, reads CASSLRQGAFYGQYF.

With regard to this clone: The CDR3 end is not reached by the read, which stops 3 residues before it; the germline J gene fills it in. The chain recombines TRBV5-1 with TRBJ1-1, with TRBD1 matching over 8 bases. Trimming cost V 4 bases and J 5 bases; bases outside gene matches: 10. CDR3 size: 15 residues. Germline V gene data show CDR1 as SGHRS and CDR2 as YFSETQ. Partial CDR3 DNA: TGCGCCAGCAGCCCAGGACAGGGACTACTTACTGAA. It translates to CASSPGQGLLTE. The whole CDR3 region reads CASSPGQGLLTEAFF.

In the case of this clone: Germline and junction disagree at one end, which may indicate a read error. The CDR3 extends 3 residues past the end of the read, so its final part is completed from the germline J gene. The chain links TRBV18 to TRBJ1-6; D not resolved. The CDR3 contains 15 residues. Germline V gives CDR1 KGHSH, CDR2 LQKENI. CDR3 DNA, as far as it was read: TGTGCCGGCTCACCAGAGGTTGCGGGTAATTCACCC. Translating it yields CAGSPEVAGNSP. The full CDR3 protein reads CAGSPEVAGNSPLHF.

Points on this clone: With the read ending 3 residues before the CDR3 end, the germline J gene is used to fill in that end. The V and J genes are TRBV20-1 and TRBJ1-2, with 7 bases lining up with TRBD1. Trimming cost V 5 bases and J 0 bases; bases outside gene matches: 6. Germline V gene data show CDR1 as DFQATT and CDR2 as SNEGSKA (reference sequence). This CDR3 is 14 amino acids long. The sequenced CDR3 bases are TGCAGTGCTGCTGCAGGGACAGCTAACTATGGC. It yields the protein CSAAAGTANYG. The whole CDR3 reads CSAAAGTANYGYTF.

Notes on this clone: The read comes to an end 3 residues before the CDR3 does, leaving the germline J gene to fill in the end. The J gene is TRBJ2-5, the V gene TRBV13; D not resolved. Trimming cost V 2 bases and J 4 bases, with 2 bases left between them. CDR3 size: 11 residues. Per germline, CDR1 PRHDT and CDR2 FYEKMQ (reference sequence). The chain's CDR3 is CASSLRETQYF. Incomplete CDR3 DNA: TGTGCCAGCAGCTTACGAGAGACC.

On this clone: The read comes to an end 3 residues before the CDR3 does, leaving the germline J gene to fill in the end. The V gene is TRBV19, the J gene TRBJ1-5, with 9 bases aligning to TRBD1. This CDR3 contains 15 residues. J was trimmed by 8 bases and V by 6 bases; bases with no gene match: 11. Germline CDR1 LNHDA, CDR2 SQIVND (reference sequence). CDR3 DNA, as far as it was read: TGTGCCAGTAGCAGCTCGACAGGGGGGACGGAGCCC. Its protein product is CASSSSTGGTEP. The full CDR3 protein is CASSSSTGGTEPQHF.

To note about this clone: At one of its ends the junction is not consistent with the germline gene, which may arise from a read error. The read terminates 3 residues before the CDR3 end, so the remaining end is supplied by the germline J gene. This chain links TRBV30 with TRBJ1-2; D possibly corresponds to TRBD1 (5 bases). This CDR3 region has 16 residues. CDR1 is GTSNPN and CDR2 is SVGIG in the germline V gene (reference sequence). CDR3 amino acids: CARRFPRKGANYGYTF. The CDR3 DNA, read in part, is TGTGCCAGGAGGTTCCCCCGTAAAGGGGCTAACTATGGC.

For this clone: Read coverage stops 3 residues before the CDR3 terminus; the germline J gene supplies the remainder. This sequence joins TRBV19 and TRBJ1-5; the D gene is possibly TRBD1 (5 bases). With 1 base removed from V and 6 bases from J, the gap between germline ends came to 16 bases. Germline V gene lookup returns CDR1 LNHDA and CDR2 SQIVND (reference sequence). The CDR3 covers 16 residues. The covered CDR3 bases are TGTGCCAGTAGTATAGTTTTTGGGGCGGTAAGTCAGCCC. Protein sequence: CASSIVFGAVSQP. The entire CDR3 protein is CASSIVFGAVSQPQHF.

In the case of this clone: The read ends 3 residues shy of where the CDR3 ends; the end is completed using the germline J gene. This sequence joins TRBV6-1 and TRBJ1-1, with D perhaps matching TRBD1 (5 bases). Germline V gene sequence: CDR1 MNHNS, CDR2 SASEGT. This CDR3 is 13 amino acids long. With 4 bases removed from V and 4 bases from J, the gap between germline ends came to 10 bases. Here the CDR3 reads CASSGGGSTEAFF. Incomplete CDR3 DNA: TGTGCCAGCAGTGGCGGGGGGAGCACTGAA.

Of note for this clone: The CDR3 goes on 3 residues after the read ends, and that part is filled in from the germline J gene. The chain uses TRBV6-1 and TRBJ1-1; weak D call: TRBD1 (6 bases). The CDR3 has 11 residues. In germline, CDR1 is MNHNS, CDR2 SASEGT. The CDR3 DNA, read in part, is TGTGCCAGCAGAGAACAGGGCGCA. This codes for CASREQGA. The full CDR3 protein reads CASREQGAAFF.

Notes on this clone: Read sequence stops 3 residues before the CDR3 end, and the germline J gene provides the missing end. This rearrangement joins TRBV4-1 to TRBJ2-5, with 8 bases lining up with TRBD2. The length of the CDR3 is 16 residues. Germline CDR1 reads MGHRA; CDR2 reads YSYEKL. The junction had 9 bases not matched to a gene; V was cut back by 5 bases and J by 1 base. CDR3 DNA, as far as it was read: TGCGCCAGCAGCTCCACCGTCGGGGGGGCCCAAGAGACC. It is translated as CASSSTVGGAQET. The CDR3 reads in full as CASSSTVGGAQETQYF.

Turning to this clone: The read ends 3 residues shy of where the CDR3 ends; the end is completed using the germline J gene. The chain couples TRBV6-2 or TRBV6-3 to TRBJ2-7, with 8 bases aligning to TRBD2. The CDR3 spans 16 residues. Trimming cost V 4 bases and J 4 bases; bases outside gene matches: 12. Per the germline V gene, CDR1 is MNHEY and CDR2 is SVGEGT. The CDR3 sequence: CASSSAGGGSQYEQYF. CDR3 DNA, as far as it was read: TGTGCCAGCAGTTCCGCCGGGGGGGGCTCTCAGTACGAG.

Notes on this clone: The read falls 3 residues short of the CDR3 end, and the missing part is taken from the germline J gene. The genes are TRBV12-3 or TRBV12-4 and TRBJ2-1; D not certain. Trimming shortened V by 5 bases and J by 4 bases, and 3 bases separated the two germline ends. This CDR3 is built from 11 residues. The CDR3 sequence: CASSLYNEQFF. Partial CDR3 DNA: TGTGCCAGCAGTCTTTACAATGAG.

A word on this clone: The read ends 3 residues shy of where the CDR3 ends; the end is completed using the germline J gene. This sequence joins TRBV20-1 and TRBJ2-1, with 8 bases fitting TRBD2. Germline CDR1 and CDR2: DFQATT and SNEGSKA (reference sequence). V lost 4 bases and J lost 4; bases outside the gene matches: 12. The CDR3 sequence is 16 residues long. CDR3 region: CSAILAGGDVYNEQFF. The CDR3 bases that were read are TGCAGTGCTATTTTGGCGGGAGGTGACGTATACAATGAG.

Of note for this clone: The CDR3 extends 3 residues past the end of the read, so its final part is completed from the germline J gene. The V call is TRBV7-9, the J call TRBJ2-7; D is possibly TRBD1 (6 bases). The CDR3 length is 13 residues. V was trimmed by 7 bases and J by 2 bases, leaving 12 bases between them. Germline V gene data show CDR1 as SEHNR and CDR2 as FQNEAQ (reference sequence). The CDR3 region is CASNHGQTYEQYF. The CDR3 bases that were read are TGTGCCAGCAACCACGGACAGACCTACGAG.

This clone counts as medium-sized by frequency. The read ends 3 residues before the CDR3 terminus; that terminus is restored from the germline J gene. This chain uses TRBV19 with TRBJ2-7; no clear D. Trimming pared 6 bases from V and 0 bases from J, leaving 15 bases between. CDR1 is LNHDA and CDR2 is SQIVND in the germline V gene (reference sequence). This CDR3 spans 15 amino acids. The chain's CDR3 is CASSHQLGSSYEQYF. The DNA read from the CDR3 is TGTGCCAGTAGCCACCAGTTGGGCAGCTCCTACGAG.

To note about this clone: The read stops 3 residues short of the end of the CDR3; the missing end is completed from the germline J gene. The chain links TRBV7-8 to TRBJ2-7; maybe TRBD1 (6 bases). CDR1 is SGHVS, CDR2 FQNEAQ, per germline. Between the trimmed V and J ends, which lost 2 bases and 5 bases, there was a span of 16 bases. This CDR3 is built from 15 residues. CDR3 sequence: CASSLSGQSYNEQYF. The CDR3 DNA, read in part, is TGTGCCAGCAGCTTATCAGGACAGAGCTACAACGAG.

The DNA read from the CDR3 is TGTGCCAGCAGTTCCCACAGGGGATCCTACAATGAG. Translated, it gives CASSSHRGSYNE. The whole CDR3 protein is CASSSHRGSYNEQFF. The V call is TRBV6-2 or TRBV6-3, the J call TRBJ2-1; 7 bases match TRBD1. The CDR3 extends 3 residues past the end of the read, so its final part is completed from the germline J gene. The trim removed 4 bases at V and 1 base at J, leaving 4 bases unmatched. The CDR3 has 15 amino acids. The germline V gene has CDR1 MNHEY and CDR2 SVGEGT.